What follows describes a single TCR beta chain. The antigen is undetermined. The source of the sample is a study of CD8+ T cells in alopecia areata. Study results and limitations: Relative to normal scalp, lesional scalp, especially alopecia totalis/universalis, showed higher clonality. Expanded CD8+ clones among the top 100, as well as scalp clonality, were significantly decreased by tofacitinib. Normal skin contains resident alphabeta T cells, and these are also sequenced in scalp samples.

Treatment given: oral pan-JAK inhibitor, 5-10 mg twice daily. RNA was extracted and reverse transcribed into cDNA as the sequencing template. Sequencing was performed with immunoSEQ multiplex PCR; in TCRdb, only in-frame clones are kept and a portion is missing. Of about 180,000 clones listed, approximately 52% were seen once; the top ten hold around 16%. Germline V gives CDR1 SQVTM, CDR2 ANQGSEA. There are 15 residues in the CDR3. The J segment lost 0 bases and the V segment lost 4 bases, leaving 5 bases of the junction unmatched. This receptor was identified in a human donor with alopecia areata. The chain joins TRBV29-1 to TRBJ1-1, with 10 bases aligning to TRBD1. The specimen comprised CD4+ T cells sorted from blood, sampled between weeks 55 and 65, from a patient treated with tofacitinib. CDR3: CSVGDRGKMNTEAFF. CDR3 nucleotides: TGCAGCGTTGGGGACAGGGGAAAAATGAACACTGAAGCTTTCTTT. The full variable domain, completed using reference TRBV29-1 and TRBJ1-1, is SAVISQKPSRDICQRGTSLTIQCQVDSQVTMMFWYRQQPGQSLTLIATANQGSEATYESGFVIDKFPISRPNLTFSTLTVSNMSPEDSSIYLCSVGDRGKMNTEAFFGQGTRLTVV.